The clone carrying this T cell receptor (beta chain) has a handful of counts. Antigen: not known. The sample comes from a study of T-cell reconstitution after alpha-beta-depleted transplantation in children. Preparation of the TCRbeta library was carried out with unique molecular identifiers. TCRdb fed the PCR reads into MiXCR, producing one record per CDR3 protein. Among 500,000 or so distinct CDR3 sequences listed, about an eighth were seen once. Overall study results and limits: From newly produced T cells came most of the T-cell counts and diversity one year after transplant.

Between the trimmed V and J ends, which lost 7 bases and 2 bases, there was a span of 23 bases. The length of the CDR3 is 16 residues. CDR1 and CDR2 (germline): SQVTM, ANQGSEA. This TCR was recovered from a female patient younger than 10 who had a stem cell transplant for aplastic anemia, so the T cells may come from the graft donor. Material: PBMCs, mostly from graft donor cells, obtained 180 days after TCRalphabeta/CD19-depleted stem cell transplant. The chain links TRBV29-1 to TRBJ1-1; D gene unclear. The CDR3 is CSALEGRFPFNTEAFF. CDR3 sequence (DNA): TGCAGCGCGCTGGAGGGCAGGTTCCCGTTCAACACTGAAGCTTTCTTT.